This T cell receptor (beta chain) comes out of a study of control samples from healthy donors and cancer patients. Looked up from germline, CDR1 is SGHDT and CDR2 is YYEEEE. This CDR3 has 11 residues. The V end lost 3 bases, the J end lost 4 bases, and 3 bases lay between the germline ends. Assay: immunoSEQ multiplex PCR; the TCRdb copy retains only in-frame clones and omits some. The sample shows roughly 150,000 clones, roughly 88% of them seen only once. Sequences were obtained from blood. The clonotype comes from a man younger than 35 in good health. V gene TRBV5-6 combines with J gene TRBJ2-3; no clear D gene. The CDR3 nucleotides are TGTGCCAGCAGCTCTGCAGATACGCAGTATTTT. Amino acid sequence: CASSSADTQYF. Looking up the rest from reference TRBV5-6 and TRBJ2-3 gives the full variable domain: DAGVTQSPTHLIKTRGQQVTLRCSPKSGHDTVSWYQQALGQGPQFIFQYYEEEERQRGNFPDRFSGHQFPNYSSELNVNALLLGDSALYLCASSSADTQYFGPGTRLTVL.